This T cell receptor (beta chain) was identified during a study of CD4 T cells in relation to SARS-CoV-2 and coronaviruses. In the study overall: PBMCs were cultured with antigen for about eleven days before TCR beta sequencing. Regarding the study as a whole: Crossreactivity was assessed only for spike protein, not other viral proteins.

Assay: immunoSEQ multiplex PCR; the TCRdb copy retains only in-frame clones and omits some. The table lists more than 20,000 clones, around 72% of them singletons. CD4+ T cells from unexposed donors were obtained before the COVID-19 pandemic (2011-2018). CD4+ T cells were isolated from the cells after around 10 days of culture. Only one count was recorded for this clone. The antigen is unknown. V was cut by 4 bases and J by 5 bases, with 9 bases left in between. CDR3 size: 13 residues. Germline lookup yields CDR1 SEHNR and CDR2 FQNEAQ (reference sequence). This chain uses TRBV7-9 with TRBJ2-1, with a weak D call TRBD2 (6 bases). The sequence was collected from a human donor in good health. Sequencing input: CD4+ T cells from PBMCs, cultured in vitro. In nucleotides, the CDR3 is TGTGCCAGCAGCTCCGGAGGGGACAATGAGCAGTTCTTC. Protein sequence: CASSSGGDNEQFF.